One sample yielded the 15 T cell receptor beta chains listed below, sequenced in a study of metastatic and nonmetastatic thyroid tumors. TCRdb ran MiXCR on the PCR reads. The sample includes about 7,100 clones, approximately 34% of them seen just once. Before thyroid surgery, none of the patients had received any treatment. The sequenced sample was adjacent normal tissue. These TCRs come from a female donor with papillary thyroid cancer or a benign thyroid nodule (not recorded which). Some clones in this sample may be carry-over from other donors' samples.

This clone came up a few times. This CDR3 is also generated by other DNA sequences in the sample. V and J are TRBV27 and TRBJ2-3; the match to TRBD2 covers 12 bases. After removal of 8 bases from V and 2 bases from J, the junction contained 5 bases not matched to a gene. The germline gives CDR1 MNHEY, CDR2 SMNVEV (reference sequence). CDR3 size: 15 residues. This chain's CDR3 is CASSLAGGITDTQYF. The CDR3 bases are TGTGCCAGCTCGCTAGCGGGGGGGATCACAGATACGCAGTATTTT.

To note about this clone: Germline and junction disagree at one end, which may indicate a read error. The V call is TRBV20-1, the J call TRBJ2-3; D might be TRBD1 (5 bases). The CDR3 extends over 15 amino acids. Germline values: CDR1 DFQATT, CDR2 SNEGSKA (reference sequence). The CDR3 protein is CSARVGYWGTYTQYF. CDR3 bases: TGCAGTGCTAGAGTGGGTTATTGGGGCACATATACGCAGTATTTT.

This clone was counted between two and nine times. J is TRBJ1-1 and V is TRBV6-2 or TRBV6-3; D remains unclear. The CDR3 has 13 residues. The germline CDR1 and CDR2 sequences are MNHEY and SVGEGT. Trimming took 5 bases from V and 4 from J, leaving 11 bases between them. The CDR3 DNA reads TGTGCCAGCAGTCGCACCCCGTTCACTGAAGCTTTCTTT. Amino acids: CASSRTPFTEAFF.

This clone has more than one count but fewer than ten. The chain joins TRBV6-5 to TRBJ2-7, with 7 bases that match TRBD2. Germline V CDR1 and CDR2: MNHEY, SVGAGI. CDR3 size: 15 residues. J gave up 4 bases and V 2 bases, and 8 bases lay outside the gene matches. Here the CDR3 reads CASSYLAGTIYEQYF. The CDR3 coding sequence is TGTGCCAGCAGTTACCTAGCAGGGACTATTTACGAGCAGTACTTC.

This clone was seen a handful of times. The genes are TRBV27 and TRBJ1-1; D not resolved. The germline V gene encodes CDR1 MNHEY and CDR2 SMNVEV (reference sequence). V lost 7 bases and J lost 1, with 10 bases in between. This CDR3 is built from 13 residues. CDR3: CASISPANTEAFF. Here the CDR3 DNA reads TGTGCCAGCATTTCCCCCGCGAACACTGAAGCTTTCTTT.

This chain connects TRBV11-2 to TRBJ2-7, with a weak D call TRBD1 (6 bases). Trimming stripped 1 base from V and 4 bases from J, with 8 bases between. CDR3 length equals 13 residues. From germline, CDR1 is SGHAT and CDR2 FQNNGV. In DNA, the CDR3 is TGTGCCAGCAGCTTAGTAGGGGGTTACGAGCAGTACTTC. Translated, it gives CASSLVGGYEQYF.

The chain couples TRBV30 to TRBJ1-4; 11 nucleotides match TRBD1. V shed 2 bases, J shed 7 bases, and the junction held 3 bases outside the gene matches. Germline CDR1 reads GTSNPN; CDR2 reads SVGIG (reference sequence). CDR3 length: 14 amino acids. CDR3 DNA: TGTGCCTGGAGTCTGGGACAGGGGGTTGAAAAACTGTTTTTT. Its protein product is CAWSLGQGVEKLFF.

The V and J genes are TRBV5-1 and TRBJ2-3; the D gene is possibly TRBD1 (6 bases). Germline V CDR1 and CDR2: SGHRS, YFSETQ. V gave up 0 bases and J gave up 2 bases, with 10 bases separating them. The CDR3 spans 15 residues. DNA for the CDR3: TGCGCCAGCAGCTTGGTAGGACAGATCACAGATACGCAGTATTTT. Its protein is CASSLVGQITDTQYF.

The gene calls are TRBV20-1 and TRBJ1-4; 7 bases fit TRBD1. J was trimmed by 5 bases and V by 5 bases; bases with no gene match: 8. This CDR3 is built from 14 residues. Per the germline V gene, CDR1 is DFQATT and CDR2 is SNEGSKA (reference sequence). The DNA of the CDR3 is TGCAGTGCTCGGGAGGGGGCCCACAATGAAAAACTGTTTTTT. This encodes CSAREGAHNEKLFF.

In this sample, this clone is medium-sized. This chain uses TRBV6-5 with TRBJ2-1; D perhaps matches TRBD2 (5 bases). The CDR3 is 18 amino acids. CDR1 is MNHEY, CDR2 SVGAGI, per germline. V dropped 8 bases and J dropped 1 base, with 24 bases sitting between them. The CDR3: CASQAGPTPKKSYNEQFF. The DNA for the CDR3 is TGTGCCAGCCAGGCGGGCCCGACTCCAAAGAAATCCTACAATGAGCAGTTCTTC.

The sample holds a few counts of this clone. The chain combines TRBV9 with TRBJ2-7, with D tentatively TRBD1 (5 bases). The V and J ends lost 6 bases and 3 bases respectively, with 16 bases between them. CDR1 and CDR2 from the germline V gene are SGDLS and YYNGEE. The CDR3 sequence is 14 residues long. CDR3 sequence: CASNPGPDRYEQYF. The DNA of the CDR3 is TGTGCCAGCAACCCAGGGCCGGACCGCTACGAGCAGTACTTC.

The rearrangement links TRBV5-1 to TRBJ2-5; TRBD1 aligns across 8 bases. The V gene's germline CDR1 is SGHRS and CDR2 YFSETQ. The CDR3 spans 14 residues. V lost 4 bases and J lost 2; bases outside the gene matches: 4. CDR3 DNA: TGCGCCAGCAGCCTGAGACAGGGGCAAGAGACCCAGTACTTC. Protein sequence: CASSLRQGQETQYF.

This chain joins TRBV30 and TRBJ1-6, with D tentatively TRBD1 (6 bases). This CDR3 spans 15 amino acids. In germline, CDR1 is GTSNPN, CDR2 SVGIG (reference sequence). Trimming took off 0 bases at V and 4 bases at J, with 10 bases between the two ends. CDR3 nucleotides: TGTGCCTGGAGTGTAGGGGACACTTATAATTCACCCCTCCACTTT. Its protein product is CAWSVGDTYNSPLHF.

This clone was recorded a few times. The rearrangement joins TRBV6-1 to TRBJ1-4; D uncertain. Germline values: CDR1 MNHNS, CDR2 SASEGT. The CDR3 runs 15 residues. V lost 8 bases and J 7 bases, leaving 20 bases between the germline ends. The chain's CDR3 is CASGVSGIIGEKLFF. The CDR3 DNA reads TGTGCCAGCGGGGTTTCGGGGATTATAGGTGAAAAACTGTTTTTT.

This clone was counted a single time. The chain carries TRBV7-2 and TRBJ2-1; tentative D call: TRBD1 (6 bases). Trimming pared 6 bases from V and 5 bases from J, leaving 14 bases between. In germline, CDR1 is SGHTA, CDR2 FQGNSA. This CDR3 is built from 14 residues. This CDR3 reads CASRVGGDNNEQFF. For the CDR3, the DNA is TGTGCCAGCAGGGTCGGTGGGGACAACAATGAGCAGTTCTTC.